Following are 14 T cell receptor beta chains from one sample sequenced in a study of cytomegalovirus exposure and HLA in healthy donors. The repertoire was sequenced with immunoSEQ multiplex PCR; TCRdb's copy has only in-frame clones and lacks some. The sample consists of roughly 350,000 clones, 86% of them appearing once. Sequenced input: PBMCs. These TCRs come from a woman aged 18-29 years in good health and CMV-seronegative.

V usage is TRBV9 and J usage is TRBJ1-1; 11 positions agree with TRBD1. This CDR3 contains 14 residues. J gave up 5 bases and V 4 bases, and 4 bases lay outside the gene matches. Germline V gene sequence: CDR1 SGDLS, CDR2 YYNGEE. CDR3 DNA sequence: TGTGCCAGCAGCCCGGGACAGGGGGGAACTGAAGCTTTCTTT. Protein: CASSPGQGGTEAFF.

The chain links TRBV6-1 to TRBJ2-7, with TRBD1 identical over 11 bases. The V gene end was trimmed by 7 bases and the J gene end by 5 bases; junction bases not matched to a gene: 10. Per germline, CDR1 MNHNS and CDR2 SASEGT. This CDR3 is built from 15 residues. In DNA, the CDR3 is TGTGCCAGCAATTTTGGACAGGGGGCTGGAAACGAGCAGTACTTC. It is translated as CASNFGQGAGNEQYF.

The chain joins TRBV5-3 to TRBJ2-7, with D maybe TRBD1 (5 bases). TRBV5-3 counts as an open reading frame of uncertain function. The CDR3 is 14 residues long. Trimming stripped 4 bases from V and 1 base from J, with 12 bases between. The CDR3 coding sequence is TGTGCCAGAAGCCCCCCGGACAAGTCCTACGAGCAGTACTTC. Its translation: CARSPPDKSYEQYF.

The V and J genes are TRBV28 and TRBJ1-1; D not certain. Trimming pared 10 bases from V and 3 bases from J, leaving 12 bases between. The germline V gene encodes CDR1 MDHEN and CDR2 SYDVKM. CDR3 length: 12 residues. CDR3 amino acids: CAIATFDTEAFF. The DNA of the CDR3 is TGTGCCATCGCGACTTTTGACACTGAAGCTTTCTTT.

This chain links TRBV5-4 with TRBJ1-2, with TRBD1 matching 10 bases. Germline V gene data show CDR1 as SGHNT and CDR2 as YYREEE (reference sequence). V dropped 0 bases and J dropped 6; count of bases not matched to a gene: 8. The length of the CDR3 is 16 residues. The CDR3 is CASSLVFPGTGDGYTF. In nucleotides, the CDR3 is TGTGCCAGCAGCTTGGTTTTTCCCGGGACAGGGGATGGCTACACCTTC. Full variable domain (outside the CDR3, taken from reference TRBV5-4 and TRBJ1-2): ETGVTQSPTHLIKTRGQQVTLRCSSQSGHNTVSWYQQALGQGPQFIFQYYREEENGRGNFPPRFSGLQFPNYSSELNVNALELDDSALYLCASSLVFPGTGDGYTFGSGTRLTVV.

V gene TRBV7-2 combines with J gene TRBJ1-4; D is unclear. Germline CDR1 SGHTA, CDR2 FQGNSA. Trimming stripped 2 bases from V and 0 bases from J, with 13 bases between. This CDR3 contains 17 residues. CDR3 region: CASSLIAGRATNEKLFF. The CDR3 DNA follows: TGTGCCAGCAGCTTAATCGCCGGGAGGGCAACTAATGAAAAACTGTTTTTT. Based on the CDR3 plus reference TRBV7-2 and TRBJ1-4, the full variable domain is GAGVSQSPSNKVTEKGKDVELRCDPISGHTALYWYRQSLGQGLEFLIYFQGNSAPDKSGLPSDRFSAERTGGSVSTLTIQRTQQEDSAVYLCASSLIAGRATNEKLFFGSGTQLSVL.

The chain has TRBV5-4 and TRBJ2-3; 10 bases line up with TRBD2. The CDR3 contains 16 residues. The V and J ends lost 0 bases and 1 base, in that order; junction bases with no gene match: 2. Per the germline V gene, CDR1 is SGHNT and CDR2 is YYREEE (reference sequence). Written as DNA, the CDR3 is TGTGCCAGCAGCTTGGGGGGGACTAGCGGCACAGATACGCAGTATTTT. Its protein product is CASSLGGTSGTDTQYF.

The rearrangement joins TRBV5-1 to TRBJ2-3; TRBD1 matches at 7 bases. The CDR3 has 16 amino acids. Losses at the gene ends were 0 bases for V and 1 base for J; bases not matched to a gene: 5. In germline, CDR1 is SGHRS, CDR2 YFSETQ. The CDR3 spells CASSLEGAWGTDTQYF. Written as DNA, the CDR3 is TGCGCCAGCAGCTTGGAGGGGGCGTGGGGCACAGATACGCAGTATTTT.

For the CDR3, the DNA is TGTGCCAGCAGTTACGGCGGGAGGGCCTACGAGCAGTACTTC. Translation: CASSYGGRAYEQYF. J is TRBJ2-7 and V is TRBV6-5, with 9 bases matching TRBD2. This CDR3 has 14 amino acids. Germline V gene data show CDR1 as MNHEY and CDR2 as SVGAGI. V was clipped by 2 bases and J by 2 bases; unmatched bases: 1.

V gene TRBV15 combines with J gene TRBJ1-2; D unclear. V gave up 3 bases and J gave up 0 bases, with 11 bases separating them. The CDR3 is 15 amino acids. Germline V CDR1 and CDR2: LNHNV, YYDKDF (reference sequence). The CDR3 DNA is TGTGCCACCAGCAGTTCCATACTCGCTAACTATGGCTACACCTTC. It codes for CATSSSILANYGYTF.

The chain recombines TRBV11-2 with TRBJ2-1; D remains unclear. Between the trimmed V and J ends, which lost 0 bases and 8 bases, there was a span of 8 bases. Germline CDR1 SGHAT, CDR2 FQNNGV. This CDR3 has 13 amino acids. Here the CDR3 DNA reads TGTGCCAGCAGCTTAGATCTTGGCCATGAGCAGTTCTTC. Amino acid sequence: CASSLDLGHEQFF.

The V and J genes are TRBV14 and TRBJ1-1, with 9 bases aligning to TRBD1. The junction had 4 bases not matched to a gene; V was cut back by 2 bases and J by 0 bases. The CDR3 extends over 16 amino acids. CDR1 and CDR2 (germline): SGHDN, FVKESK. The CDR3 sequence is CASSQLTGGLNTEAFF. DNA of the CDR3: TGTGCCAGCAGCCAATTGACAGGGGGTTTGAACACTGAAGCTTTCTTT.

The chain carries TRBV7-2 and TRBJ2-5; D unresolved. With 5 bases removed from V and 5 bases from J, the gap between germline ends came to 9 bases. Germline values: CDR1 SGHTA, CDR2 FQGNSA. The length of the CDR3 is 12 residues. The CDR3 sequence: CASSLVAETQYF. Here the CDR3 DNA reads TGTGCCAGCAGCCTAGTTGCGGAGACCCAGTACTTC. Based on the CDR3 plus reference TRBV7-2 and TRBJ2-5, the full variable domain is GAGVSQSPSNKVTEKGKDVELRCDPISGHTALYWYRQSLGQGLEFLIYFQGNSAPDKSGLPSDRFSAERTGGSVSTLTIQRTQQEDSAVYLCASSLVAETQYFGPGTRLLVL.

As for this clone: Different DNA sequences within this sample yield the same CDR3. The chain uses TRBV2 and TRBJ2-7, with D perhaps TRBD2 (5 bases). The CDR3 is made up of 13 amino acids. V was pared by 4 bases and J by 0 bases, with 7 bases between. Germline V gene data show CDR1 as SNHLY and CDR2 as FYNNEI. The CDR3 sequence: CASSGGSSYEQYF. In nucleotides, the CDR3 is TGTGCCAGCAGTGGAGGGAGCTCCTACGAGCAGTACTTC.